The 8 T cell receptor beta chains given below trace back to one sample, sequenced in a study of T-cell reconstitution after alpha-beta-depleted transplantation in children. A library of TCRbeta sequences, prepared with unique molecular identifiers, was generated. From the PCR reads, TCRdb called clonotypes with MiXCR, one entry per CDR3 protein. Here the sample spans about 540,000 distinct CDR3 sequences, approximately 20% being singletons. The sample in question was PBMCs from the stem cell graft donor, obtained from the stem cell graft. The origin of the receptors is a human donor who donated a stem cell graft to a child with acute lymphoblastic leukemia.

This clonotype was counted between two and nine times. The gene calls are TRBV5-1 and TRBJ2-6, with a weak D call TRBD1 (7 bases). The CDR3 covers 16 residues. The germline gives CDR1 SGHRS, CDR2 YFSETQ. Trimming stripped 5 bases from V and 2 bases from J, with 14 bases between. In nucleotides, the CDR3 is TGCGCCAGCAGTTCGGAGGGGGCCCCTGGGGCCAACGTCCTGACTTTC. Its protein product is CASSSEGAPGANVLTF. Full variable domain (rest looked up from reference TRBV5-1 and TRBJ2-6): KAGVTQTPRYLIKTRGQQVTLSCSPISGHRSVSWYQQTPGQGLQFLFEYFSETQRNKGNFPGRFSGRQFSNSRSEMNVSTLELGDSALYLCASSSEGAPGANVLTFGAGSRLTVL.

This clonotype was picked up a small number of times. The V call is TRBV4-1, the J call TRBJ2-1, with D perhaps given as TRBD1 or TRBD2 (6 bases each). Germline-derived CDR1 and CDR2 are MGHRA and YSYEKL. The CDR3 totals 16 residues. V was shortened by 1 base and J by 8 bases, with 18 bases between the two germline ends. DNA of the CDR3: TGCGCCAGCAGCCAAGCGGGGGCTCCAACTTGGGATGAGCAGTTCTTC. This codes for CASSQAGAPTWDEQFF.

This clonotype was seen a few times. V is TRBV3-1 and J is TRBJ2-1, with D perhaps TRBD2 (5 bases). The CDR3 is made up of 16 amino acids. The germline CDR1 and CDR2 sequences are LGHDT and YNNKEL (reference sequence). Trimming removed 1 base at V and 4 bases at J, with 14 bases between. The CDR3 loop is CASSQGTSGPYNEQFF. DNA of the CDR3: TGTGCCAGCAGCCAAGGAACCAGCGGCCCTTACAATGAGCAGTTCTTC.

This chain joins TRBV5-1 and TRBJ1-1, with D possibly matching TRBD1 (5 bases). The germline gives CDR1 SGHRS, CDR2 YFSETQ. There are 14 residues in the CDR3. Deletions cut 4 bases from V and 9 bases from J, with 19 bases between. The CDR3 here is CASSVTGTSRKAFF. In nucleotides, the CDR3 is TGCGCCAGCAGCGTAACCGGGACCTCCAGGAAAGCTTTCTTT.

This clonotype was recorded a few times. V is TRBV5-6 and J is TRBJ2-7; 7 nucleotides align to TRBD2. This CDR3 contains 13 residues. V lost 7 bases and J lost 1; bases outside the gene matches: 5. The germline gives CDR1 SGHDT, CDR2 YYEEEE. The CDR3 loop is CASASGGSYEQYF. CDR3 in DNA: TGTGCCAGCGCTAGCGGTGGGTCCTACGAGCAGTACTTC.

This chain links TRBV30 with TRBJ2-7; D gene uncertain. The CDR3 runs to 11 residues. Trimming cost V 2 bases and J 4 bases, with 6 bases left between them. In germline, CDR1 is GTSNPN, CDR2 SVGIG (reference sequence). The CDR3 region has the DNA TGTGCCTGGAGTAGGCGGTACGAGCAGTACTTC. Protein: CAWSRRYEQYF.

This clonotype was observed many times. The chain uses TRBV11-1 and TRBJ2-3; D call uncertain. This CDR3 region has 17 residues. CDR1 is SGHAT and CDR2 is FQDESV in the germline V gene (reference sequence). V lost 1 base and J lost 2, with 16 bases in between. The CDR3 DNA reads TGTGCCAGCAGCTTAGTTTCGTACACAACCCTCACAGATACGCAGTATTTT. Translated: CASSLVSYTTLTDTQYF.

This chain joins TRBV18 and TRBJ1-5, with a tentative D call TRBD1 (6 bases). Trimming shortened V by 5 bases and J by 3 bases, and 20 bases separated the two germline ends. CDR1 and CDR2 (germline): KGHSH, LQKENI. The CDR3 loop spans 17 amino acids. The chain's CDR3 is CASSSASPTGFNQPQHF. The CDR3, as DNA: TGTGCCAGCTCATCAGCATCCCCAACAGGGTTCAATCAGCCCCAGCATTTT. Full variable domain (missing parts from reference TRBV18 and TRBJ1-5): NAGVMQNPRHLVRRRGQEARLRCSPMKGHSHVYWYRQLPEEGLKFMVYLQKENIIDESGMPKERFSAEFPKEGPSILRIQQVVRGDSAAYFCASSSASPTGFNQPQHFGDGTRLSIL.